This T cell receptor (beta chain) was sequenced for a study of molecular identifiers for immune sequencing clone quantification. The study's findings and limits: Sizes of clones that are highly expanded could be underestimated (if identical TCR molecules share a barcode). The study found clones above 20 RNA copies held over 98% of effector molecules and under 1% in naive cells.

Worth noting for this clonotype: Antigen specificity is unknown.

MiXCR, applied by TCRdb to the PCR reads, yields one record per CDR3 protein. The data show a few hundred thousand distinct CDR3 sequences, 24% seen once. With 5 bases removed from V and 7 bases from J, the gap between germline ends came to 11 bases. The CDR3 extends over 12 amino acids. Germline V gene lookup returns CDR1 MNHEY and CDR2 SVGEGT. Sequenced sample: naive CD8+ T cells from blood, with Jurkat cell RNA spiked in. Subset: FACS-sorted CD8+CD4-CCR7+CD45RA+ naive T cells. This sequence was found in a human donor in good health. Some libraries in this study had Jurkat cell RNA spiked in. V and J are TRBV6-2 or TRBV6-3 and TRBJ2-5; D possibly uses TRBD1 or TRBD2 (5 bases each). The DNA for the CDR3 is TGTGCCAGCAGTGGGGACGTAGGGACCCAGTACTTC. This encodes CASSGDVGTQYF.